Following are 19 T cell receptor beta chains from one sample sequenced in a study of cytomegalovirus exposure and HLA in healthy donors. Assay: immunoSEQ multiplex PCR; the TCRdb copy retains only in-frame clones and omits some. The data show hundreds of thousands of clones, less than 90% seen once. Sequenced sample: PBMCs. These receptors were taken from a woman aged 18-29 years in good health and CMV-seronegative.

The V gene is TRBV19, the J gene TRBJ1-5; D might be TRBD1 (6 bases). CDR3 length equals 15 residues. The germline V gene has CDR1 LNHDA and CDR2 SQIVND (reference sequence). V shed 10 bases and J shed 0 bases, with 16 bases lying between them. The CDR3 sequence: CATSSGATSNQPQHF. For the CDR3, the DNA is TGTGCCACTTCGTCGGGGGCTACTAGCAATCAGCCCCAGCATTTT.

The chain uses TRBV5-1 and TRBJ1-6, with 7 bases fitting TRBD1. Looked up from germline, CDR1 is SGHRS and CDR2 is YFSETQ. CDR3 length equals 14 residues. The V gene end was trimmed by 3 bases and the J gene end by 7 bases; junction bases not matched to a gene: 4. CDR3 nucleotides: TGCGCCAGCAGCTACCGGGACAGAAATTCACCCCTCCACTTT. Translated: CASSYRDRNSPLHF. Filled out from reference TRBV5-1 and TRBJ1-6, the complete variable domain reads KAGVTQTPRYLIKTRGQQVTLSCSPISGHRSVSWYQQTPGQGLQFLFEYFSETQRNKGNFPGRFSGRQFSNSRSEMNVSTLELGDSALYLCASSYRDRNSPLHFGNGTRLTVT.

This clone was counted a single time. V usage is TRBV5-1 and J usage is TRBJ1-2; D not certain. The CDR3 is made up of 13 amino acids. V was cut by 5 bases and J by 1 base, with 9 bases left in between. CDR1 is SGHRS and CDR2 is YFSETQ in the germline V gene. CDR3 in amino acids: CASRQTGNYGYTF. CDR3 sequence (DNA): TGCGCCAGCAGACAGACCGGTAACTATGGCTACACCTTC. Combining the CDR3 with reference TRBV5-1 and TRBJ1-2 gives the whole variable domain KAGVTQTPRYLIKTRGQQVTLSCSPISGHRSVSWYQQTPGQGLQFLFEYFSETQRNKGNFPGRFSGRQFSNSRSEMNVSTLELGDSALYLCASRQTGNYGYTFGSGTRLTVV.

The table lists this clone with a count of one. The V and J genes are TRBV7-8 and TRBJ2-2, with 10 bases aligning to TRBD2. V gave up 5 bases and J gave up 7 bases; unmatched junction bases: 10. This CDR3 is 16 amino acids long. The germline V gene encodes CDR1 SGHVS and CDR2 FQNEAQ. The CDR3: CASSRGSGGAHGELFF. CDR3 DNA: TGTGCCAGCAGCCGCGGGAGCGGGGGGGCCCACGGGGAGCTGTTTTTT.

The J gene is TRBJ2-2, the V gene TRBV9, with D unclear. Germline V CDR1 and CDR2: SGDLS, YYNGEE. The CDR3 spans 15 residues. Trimming stripped 0 bases from V and 1 base from J, with 7 bases between. The CDR3 coding sequence is TGTGCCAGCAGCGTAGGGCACTTGAACACCGGGGAGCTGTTTTTT. Protein: CASSVGHLNTGELFF.

V gene TRBV4-1 combines with J gene TRBJ1-1, with D tentatively TRBD1 (6 bases). Per germline, CDR1 MGHRA and CDR2 YSYEKL. The CDR3 is 14 amino acids. Trimming cost V 1 base and J 5 bases, with 11 bases left between them. CDR3 in amino acids: CASSQGTVRTEAFF. The CDR3 DNA reads TGCGCCAGCAGCCAAGGGACAGTGAGGACTGAAGCTTTCTTT.

The chain recombines TRBV9 with TRBJ1-1; D might be TRBD1 (6 bases). Trimming pared 3 bases from V and 4 bases from J, leaving 13 bases between. The CDR3 is 14 amino acids. CDR1 is SGDLS, CDR2 YYNGEE, per germline. CDR3 nucleotides: TGTGCCAGCAGCGAACAGGGAGTCCCCACTGAAGCTTTCTTT. Its protein product is CASSEQGVPTEAFF.

This clone was picked up many times. The chain links TRBV9 to TRBJ2-3, with 12 nucleotides matching TRBD1. The germline V gene encodes CDR1 SGDLS and CDR2 YYNGEE. There are 16 residues in the CDR3. V lost 3 bases and J lost 6; bases outside the gene matches: 8. CDR3: CASSGPGQGAGDTQYF. DNA for the CDR3: TGTGCCAGCAGCGGACCGGGACAGGGGGCAGGGGATACGCAGTATTTT.

The chain links TRBV10-3 to TRBJ2-7, with 11 bases identical to TRBD1. This CDR3 region has 14 residues. V was clipped by 2 bases and J by 6 bases; unmatched bases: 3. CDR1 ENHRY and CDR2 SYGVKD come from the germline V gene. In DNA form, the CDR3 reads TGTGCCATCAGTGAGATAGGGACAGGGGGCGAGCAGTACTTC. It codes for CAISEIGTGGEQYF.

This clone was seen a few times. This specimen includes other DNA sequences encoding the same CDR3. CDR3 sequence reads: CASSLGQGNGYTF. DNA of the CDR3: TGCGCCAGCAGCTTGGGACAGGGTAATGGCTACACCTTC. V usage is TRBV5-1 and J usage is TRBJ1-2, with TRBD1 matching over 7 bases. This CDR3 is built from 13 residues. Germline CDR1 reads SGHRS; CDR2 reads YFSETQ. V trimming: 0 bases; J trimming: 6 bases; junction bases outside the gene matches: 2.

The rearrangement links TRBV30 to TRBJ2-5; 11 bases match TRBD1. Germline values: CDR1 GTSNPN, CDR2 SVGIG (reference sequence). Unmatched junction bases numbered 6, after V lost 7 bases and J lost 5 bases. The CDR3 has 13 residues. CDR3 loop: CAFRDRGIETQYF. CDR3 bases: TGTGCCTTCCGGGACAGGGGGATTGAGACCCAGTACTTC.

V and J are TRBV10-3 and TRBJ1-3; TRBD1 might be the D (5 bases). The V end was cut by 6 bases, the J end by 7 bases, with 22 bases between. This CDR3 has 16 residues. Germline values: CDR1 ENHRY, CDR2 SYGVKD. The CDR3, as DNA: TGTGCCATCAGCGATGGTGGGGCAGGCCTCCCGAACACCATATATTTT. This encodes CAISDGGAGLPNTIYF.

As concerns this clone: This sample includes further DNA sequences coding for the same CDR3. The chain carries TRBV5-1 and TRBJ2-3; 16 bases are shared with TRBD2. The CDR3 contains 16 residues. Germline CDR1 is SGHRS and CDR2 is YFSETQ. V was pared by 3 bases and J by 3 bases, with 1 base of the junction left unmatched. This CDR3 is CASSSGLAGGTDTQYF. The CDR3 nucleotides are TGCGCCAGCAGCTCGGGACTAGCGGGAGGGACAGATACGCAGTATTTT.

V and J are TRBV9 and TRBJ1-5; 7 positions agree with TRBD1. Losses at the gene ends were 3 bases for V and 0 bases for J; bases not matched to a gene: 3. From germline, CDR1 is SGDLS and CDR2 YYNGEE. The CDR3 covers 15 residues. The DNA for the CDR3 is TGTGCCAGCAGCGAAACAGGGGATAGCAATCAGCCCCAGCATTTT. Translation: CASSETGDSNQPQHF. The full variable domain, in which reference TRBV9 and TRBJ1-5 provide the parts outside the CDR3, is DSGVTQTPKHLITATGQRVTLRCSPRSGDLSVYWYQQSLDQGLQFLIQYYNGEERAKGNILERFSAQQFPDLHSELNLSSLELGDSALYFCASSETGDSNQPQHFGDGTRLSIL.

The gene calls are TRBV5-5 and TRBJ2-3, with TRBD2 matching 8 bases. CDR1 SGHKS and CDR2 YYEKEE come from the germline V gene (reference sequence). The CDR3 spans 15 residues. The V segment lost 3 bases and the J segment 1 base; nucleotides outside the gene matches: 4. This CDR3 reads CASSSTSGGTDTQYF. As DNA, the CDR3 is TGTGCCAGCAGCTCAACTAGCGGAGGCACAGATACGCAGTATTTT.

The chain employs TRBV7-3 and TRBJ2-5; 7 nucleotides align to TRBD2. Germline V gives CDR1 SGHTA, CDR2 FQGTGA. The CDR3 runs to 13 residues. V gave up 5 bases and J gave up 5 bases; unmatched junction bases: 5. The CDR3 DNA reads TGTGCCAGCAGCATGACTAGCCGTGAGACCCAGTACTTC. Translating gives CASSMTSRETQYF.

This chain uses TRBV13 with TRBJ1-2, with a tentative D call TRBD1 (6 bases). In germline, CDR1 is PRHDT, CDR2 FYEKMQ (reference sequence). Trimming pared 4 bases from V and 8 bases from J, leaving 11 bases between. This CDR3 region has 12 residues. The CDR3 loop reads CASSSPGVGYTF. DNA for the CDR3: TGTGCCAGCAGCTCCCCAGGGGTAGGCTACACCTTC.

The rearrangement joins TRBV4-1 to TRBJ2-6; 9 positions match TRBD1. The germline V gene encodes CDR1 MGHRA and CDR2 YSYEKL. The CDR3 loop spans 19 amino acids. Germline trimming cut 2 bases from V and 0 bases from J; bases unmatched to any gene: 8. The chain's CDR3 is CASSQRSGTGSSGANVLTF. The CDR3 DNA sequence: TGCGCCAGCAGCCAACGTTCCGGGACAGGGAGCTCTGGGGCCAACGTCCTGACTTTC.

This chain joins TRBV6-5 and TRBJ2-7, with 9 nucleotides matching TRBD2. CDR1 and CDR2 (germline): MNHEY, SVGAGI. With V trimmed by 5 bases and J by 4 bases, 9 bases remained unmatched. This CDR3 contains 15 residues. Here the CDR3 DNA reads TGTGCCAGCAGTAACGAGGGACTAGCTCGATACGAGCAGTACTTC. Amino acids: CASSNEGLARYEQYF.